The TCR beta chain described here comes from a study of response to subunit inactivated influenza vaccine. Overall study results and limits: Authors suggested that a seasonal influenza vaccination recruits few new T cells each time.

Trimming took off 0 bases at V and 5 bases at J, with 22 bases between the two ends. The CDR3 sequence is 19 residues long. In germline, CDR1 is MNHEY, CDR2 SMNVEV (reference sequence). Concerning this clonotype itself: Its target is not known.

TCRdb used MiXCR to reprocess the RT-PCR reads, holding one entry per CDR3 protein. The table has hundreds of thousands of distinct CDR3 sequences, over 11% seen once; the top ten hold around 6.5%. This TCR was sampled from a man in his forties or fifties who received an inactivated influenza vaccine. Sequenced here: PBMCs from blood, sampled about 14 days before vaccination. The rearrangement joins TRBV27 to TRBJ2-2; the D call may be TRBD1 or TRBD2 (6 bases each). The CDR3 is CASSLSPLFNRAGTGELFF. CDR3 in DNA: TGTGCCAGCAGTTTATCGCCCCTCTTTAACAGGGCGGGAACCGGGGAGCTGTTTTTT.